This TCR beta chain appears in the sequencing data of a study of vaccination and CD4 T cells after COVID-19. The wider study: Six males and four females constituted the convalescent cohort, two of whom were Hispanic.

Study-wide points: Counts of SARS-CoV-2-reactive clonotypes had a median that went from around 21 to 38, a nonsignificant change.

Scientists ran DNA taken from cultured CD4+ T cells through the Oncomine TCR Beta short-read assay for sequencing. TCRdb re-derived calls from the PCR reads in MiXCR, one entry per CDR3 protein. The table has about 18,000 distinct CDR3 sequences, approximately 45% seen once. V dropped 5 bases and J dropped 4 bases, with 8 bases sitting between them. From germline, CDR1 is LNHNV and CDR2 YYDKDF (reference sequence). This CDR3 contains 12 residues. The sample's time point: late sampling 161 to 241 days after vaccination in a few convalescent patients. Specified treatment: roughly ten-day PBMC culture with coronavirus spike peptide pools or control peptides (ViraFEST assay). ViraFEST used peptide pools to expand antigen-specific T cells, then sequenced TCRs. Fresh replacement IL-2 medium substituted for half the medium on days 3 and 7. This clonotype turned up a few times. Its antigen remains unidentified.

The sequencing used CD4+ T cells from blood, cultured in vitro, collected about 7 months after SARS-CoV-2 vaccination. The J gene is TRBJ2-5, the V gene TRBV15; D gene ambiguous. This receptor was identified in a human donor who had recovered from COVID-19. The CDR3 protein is CATSLRLETQYF. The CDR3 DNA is TGTGCCACCAGCCTTCGCCTAGAGACCCAGTACTTC.